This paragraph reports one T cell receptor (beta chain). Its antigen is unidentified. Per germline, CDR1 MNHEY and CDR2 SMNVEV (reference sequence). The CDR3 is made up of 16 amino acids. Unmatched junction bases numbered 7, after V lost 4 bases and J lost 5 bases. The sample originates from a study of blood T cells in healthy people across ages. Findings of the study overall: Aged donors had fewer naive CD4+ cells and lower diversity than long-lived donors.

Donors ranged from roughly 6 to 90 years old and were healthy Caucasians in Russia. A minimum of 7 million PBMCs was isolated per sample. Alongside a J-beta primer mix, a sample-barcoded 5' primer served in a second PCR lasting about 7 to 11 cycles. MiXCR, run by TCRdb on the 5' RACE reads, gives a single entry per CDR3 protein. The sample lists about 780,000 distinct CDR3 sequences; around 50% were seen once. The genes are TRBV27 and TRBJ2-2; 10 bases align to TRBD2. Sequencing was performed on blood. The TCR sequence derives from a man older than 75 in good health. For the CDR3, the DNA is TGTGCCAGCAGTTCCCCCAGCGGGAGGGGGACCGGGGAGCTGTTTTTT. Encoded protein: CASSSPSGRGTGELFF.